These T cell receptor beta chains were read from a single sample in a study of blood T cell repertoires in COVID-19. The repertoire was sequenced with immunoSEQ multiplex PCR; TCRdb's copy has only in-frame clones and lacks some. This sample has some 65,000 clones, with about 74% found just once. Sample: peripheral blood. The receptors derive from a woman of 80 years or more with acute or convalescent COVID-19. The conserved cysteine and the conserved F or W are not part of the CDR3 here. The D gene is left open where the match is weak. Rows give clone size only sometimes, using once, few, many, or a class for an expanded clone.

ASSVRGVGTGELF TRBV19 . . TRBJ2-2
ASSQFTGDEQY TRBV7-9 TRBD1 once TRBJ2-7
ASSLIRDRGKAF TRBV5-1 TRBD1 once TRBJ1-1
ASSLEYNEQF TRBV28 . . TRBJ2-1
ASSFRMGPQY TRBV11-3 . . TRBJ2-5
ASSIRVTEAF TRBV28 . few TRBJ1-1
ASTSEALRHEQY TRBV2 . . TRBJ2-7
ASSLADSPLH TRBV11-2 . . TRBJ1-6
ASSRGLAGNTDTQY TRBV5-4 TRBD2 . TRBJ2-3
SVKDRGNQPQH TRBV29-1 TRBD1 . TRBJ1-5
ASSLDRRSYNEQF TRBV7-2 TRBD1 . TRBJ2-1
ASSQGDRTNEKLF TRBV3-1/TRBV3-2 TRBD1 . TRBJ1-4
ASSLVSGFQETQY TRBV5-4 . . TRBJ2-5
ASSLRSLQETQY TRBV7-2 . once TRBJ2-5
ATSDTQGSNQPQH TRBV24-1 . . TRBJ1-5
ASSSSTSGENNEQF TRBV28 TRBD2 . TRBJ2-1
ASTQAGSGMNPKTLPQF TRBV5-6 TRBD2 . TRBJ2-1
ASSVDRASYNEQF TRBV9 . few TRBJ2-1
ASSLEAGGMSPYEQY TRBV7-2 . . TRBJ2-7
ASRTTGAGGYT TRBV5-1 . . TRBJ1-2
ASTRGTLITRGYT TRBV28 TRBD1 . TRBJ1-2
ASSLPPSYEQY TRBV7-9 . . TRBJ2-7
ASSSRQAYEQY TRBV27 . . TRBJ2-7
SASAETRFGLGQETQY TRBV20-1 TRBD2 . TRBJ2-5
ASSFLLSGSGSYEQY TRBV28 . . TRBJ2-7
ASSPDRGGTYNEQF TRBV7-9 TRBD1 . TRBJ2-1
ASSENAGVRDTQY TRBV2 TRBD2 . TRBJ2-3
ATPRDRAATGELF TRBV28 TRBD1 few TRBJ2-2
ASLAEGGGYT TRBV6-5 . . TRBJ1-2
ASSIQGRGGYT TRBV12-3/TRBV12-4 . . TRBJ1-2
SVDYGGKLF TRBV29-1 . . TRBJ1-4
AISERDREAF TRBV10-3 TRBD1 . TRBJ1-1
SVEENAGSYGYT TRBV29-1 . . TRBJ1-2
ASSSAGLRYTQY TRBV6-5 . . TRBJ2-3
ASSQTGDTGELF TRBV4-3 TRBD1 . TRBJ2-2
ASSQDPTGAGNTIY TRBV3-1/TRBV3-2 TRBD1 once TRBJ1-3
ASSKASSGSLHNEQF TRBV21-1 . once TRBJ2-1
ASSRVPGLAGEGQETQY TRBV4-1 TRBD2 . TRBJ2-5
ASSLGIGSGMHEQF TRBV7-8 TRBD2 . TRBJ2-1
ASSSLANNEQF TRBV7-3 . . TRBJ2-1
ASTKRAGRDYEQY TRBV19 TRBD2 . TRBJ2-7
ASSPTTQGSSTGANVLT TRBV4-2 . . TRBJ2-6
ASRELDRDEQY TRBV7-9 TRBD1 few TRBJ2-7
ASSLALAQRGETQY TRBV5-6 . few TRBJ2-5
ASSEIPSEQY TRBV2 . . TRBJ2-7
ASSREGQGTFGYT TRBV3-1/TRBV3-2 TRBD1 few TRBJ1-2
ATSDPTWTSGNPETQY TRBV24-1 TRBD2 . TRBJ2-5
ASSLVPGSYGYT TRBV7-2 . . TRBJ1-2
AWSPGQAYEQY TRBV30 TRBD1 . TRBJ2-7
ASSLVLAGAYNEQF TRBV5-1 TRBD2 . TRBJ2-1